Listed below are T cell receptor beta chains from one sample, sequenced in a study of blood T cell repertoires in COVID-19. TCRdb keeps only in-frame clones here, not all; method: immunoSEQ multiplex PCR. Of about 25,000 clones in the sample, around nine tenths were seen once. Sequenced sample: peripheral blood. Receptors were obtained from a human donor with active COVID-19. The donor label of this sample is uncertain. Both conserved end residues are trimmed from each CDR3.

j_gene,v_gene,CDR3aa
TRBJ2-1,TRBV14,ASSQDLASGSNEQF
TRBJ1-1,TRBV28,ASSPPDRPTWTEAF
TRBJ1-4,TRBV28,ASSFFGAGTEDEKLF
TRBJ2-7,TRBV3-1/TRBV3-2,ASSQDSSPSYEQY
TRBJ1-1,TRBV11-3,ASSLGEGTEAF
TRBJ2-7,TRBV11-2,ASSQTASGRVYEQY
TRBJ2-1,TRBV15,ATSRMGSARYNEQF
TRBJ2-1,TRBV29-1,SGGRGPYNEQF
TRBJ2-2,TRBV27,ASSLSLLGPTGELF
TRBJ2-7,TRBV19,ASSEGAPPYEQY
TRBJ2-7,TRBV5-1,ASSLRETLEQY
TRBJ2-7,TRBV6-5,ASSFEGRGYEQY
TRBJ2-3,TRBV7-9,ASSPSRGGSTDTQY
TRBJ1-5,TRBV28,ASREQGAGNQPQH
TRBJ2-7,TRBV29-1,SVEKGSGLAASYEQY
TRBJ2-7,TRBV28,ASSLPQTSGGYWQY
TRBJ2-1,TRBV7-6,ASSLLGGRGHNEQF
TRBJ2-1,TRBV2,ASSGAGPF
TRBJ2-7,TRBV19,ASSLTGNVYEQY
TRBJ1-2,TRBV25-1,ASSLGQGALGYT
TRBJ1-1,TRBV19,ASSPRARGTEAF
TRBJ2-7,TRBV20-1,SASGDREYEQY
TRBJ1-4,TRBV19,ASSKTGVGLEKLF
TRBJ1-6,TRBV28,ASSIVGAYSPLH
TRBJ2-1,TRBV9,ASSGLWRGGLEQF
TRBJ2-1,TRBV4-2,ASSQESSGPYNEQF
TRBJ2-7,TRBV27,ASSPGVPYEQY
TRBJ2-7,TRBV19,ASSEGLAYEQY
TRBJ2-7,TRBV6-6,ASRQTYEQY
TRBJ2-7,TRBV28,ASSLIPGRVEQY
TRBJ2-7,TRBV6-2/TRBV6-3,ASSYSSDSYEQY
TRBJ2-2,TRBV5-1,ASSLGQGAAGELF
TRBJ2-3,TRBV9,ASSVEGGGLAASTDTQY
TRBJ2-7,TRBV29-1,SVAAGAVYEQY
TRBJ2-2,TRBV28,ASSLFVAGGTGELF
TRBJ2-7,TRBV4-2,ASSQDGTSGRVSYEQY
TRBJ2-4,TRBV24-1,ATSDLADIQY
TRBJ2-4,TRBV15,ATSMPGKNIQY
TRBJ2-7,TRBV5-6,ASRRGQGFYEQY
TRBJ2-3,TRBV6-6,ASSQRTGGDTQY
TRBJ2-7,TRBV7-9,ASSPRYDGSYEQY
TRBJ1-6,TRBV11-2,ASRQTGTGVSPLH
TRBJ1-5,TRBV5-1,ASSLTPSNQPQH
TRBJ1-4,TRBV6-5,ASRTTGGGNEKLF
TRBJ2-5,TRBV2,ASRPGHNQETQY
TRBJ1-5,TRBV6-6,ASSYSTGGSQPQH
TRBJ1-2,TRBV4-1,ASSGVGGSGYT
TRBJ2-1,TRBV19,ASSVYPGVDEQF
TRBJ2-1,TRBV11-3,ASSLVAMGLDNEQF
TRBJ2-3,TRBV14,ASSQGLARAAQY
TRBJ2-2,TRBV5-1,ASSLVGATGELF
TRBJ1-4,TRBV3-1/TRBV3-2,ASSQVTGRARNEKLF
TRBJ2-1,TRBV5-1,ATSWTSGPGGLNEQF
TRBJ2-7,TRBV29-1,SVTGPQLAGIYEQY
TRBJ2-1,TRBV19,ASKGTAGEQF
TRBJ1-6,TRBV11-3,ASGGTYNSPLH
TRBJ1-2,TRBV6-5,ASSRDRVFYGYT
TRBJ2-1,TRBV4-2,ASSQEGSPGRREGKL
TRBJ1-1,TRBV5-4,ASSFDNAAMNTEAF